The clone carrying this T cell receptor beta chain has ten or more counts. CDR3 length: 14 residues. Trimming removed 4 bases from V and 2 bases from J, with 11 bases in between. Germline-derived CDR1 and CDR2 are KGHSH and LQKENI. This sample stems from a study of spatial heterogeneity in lung cancer. Study in general: After resection, follow-up PBMC samples were sequenced when available, at a median of around 2 years later. Each distinct TCR and UMI combination averaged more than ten appearances in raw reads.

TCRdb independently ran MiXCR on the 5' RACE reads; one entry per CDR3 protein. The table includes 110,000 or so distinct CDR3 sequences, 10% to 12% detected once. Sample time point: blood at routine non-recurrence follow-up after resection. No cell sorting; template was whole RNA from tumor, lung tissue or PBMC. The receptor comes from a female donor with early-stage non-small cell lung cancer. The input for sequencing was PBMCs, taken at follow-up. This chain joins TRBV18 and TRBJ2-5; D perhaps matches TRBD1 (6 bases). This chain's CDR3 is CASSRGQIQETQYF. CDR3 in DNA: TGTGCCAGCTCACGCGGACAGATTCAAGAGACCCAGTACTTC.